These T cell receptor beta chains were read from a single sample in a study of early T cells in non-severe SARS-CoV-2 infection. One entry per CDR3 protein results from TCRdb running MiXCR on the 5' RACE reads. Of 75,000 to 100,000 distinct CDR3 sequences in the sample, 14% to 15% were seen once. Sample: whole blood. These receptors all come from an adult who was a healthcare worker with PCR-confirmed SARS-CoV-2 infection or an uninfected control (not recorded which). The CDR3 runs from the conserved cysteine through the conserved F or W. D genes are given only for firm matches. Expanded clones are given a class, and other clones once, few, many or no size at all.

d_call,clone_size,j_call,cdr3_length,v_call,cdr3_nt,cdr3_aa
TRBD2,few,TRBJ2-2,15,TRBV7-2,TGTGCCAGCAGCTTTAGCGGGGGTAACACCGGGGAGCTGTTTTTT,CASSFSGGNTGELFF
TRBD1,many,TRBJ1-5,15,TRBV19,TGTGCCACCAGACGACAGGGTGGTGGCAATCAGCCCCAGCATTTT,CATRRQGGGNQPQHF
-,-,TRBJ2-7,14,TRBV9,TGTGCCAGCAGCGCTCAGGGTCCCCCCTACGAGCAGTACTTC,CASSAQGPPYEQYF
-,-,TRBJ1-2,14,TRBV12-3/TRBV12-4,TGTGCCAGCAGTTTAAGGACATCACTCTATGGCTACACCTTC,CASSLRTSLYGYTF
TRBD2,-,TRBJ2-3,15,TRBV2,TGTGCCAGCAGTGAACGGACTAGCGGGAGGGCTACGCAGTATTTT,CASSERTSGRATQYF
TRBD2,-,TRBJ2-3,15,TRBV28,TGTGCCAGCAGCTCTTTAGAAGCGGGGAAGGATACGCAGTATTTT,CASSSLEAGKDTQYF
-,few,TRBJ1-3,16,TRBV10-2,TGCGCCAGCACTCGTGCCCCGGGACTCGAAGGAAACACCATATATTTT,CASTRAPGLEGNTIYF
-,few,TRBJ1-1,9,TRBV10-3,TGTGCCATCAGTGTATCTGCTTTCTTT,CAISVSAFF
-,-,TRBJ2-1,13,TRBV24-1,TGTGCCACCAGTGAGGGGTTATTGAATGAGCAGTTCTTC,CATSEGLLNEQFF
TRBD1,many,TRBJ1-2,14,TRBV7-2,TGTGCCAGCAGCTTACGGCAGGGGGGGTATGGCTACACCTTC,CASSLRQGGYGYTF
-,few,TRBJ2-1,15,TRBV15,TGTGCCACCAGCAGAGATAGGTCCCGTATTAATGAGCAGTTCTTC,CATSRDRSRINEQFF
TRBD2,few,TRBJ2-1,15,TRBV29-1,TGCAGCGTCGGCGGACTAGCGGGAGGTAGCGATGAGCAGTTCTTC,CSVGGLAGGSDEQFF
-,-,TRBJ1-5,18,TRBV12-2,TGTGCAAGTCGCTTAGCGGGGACAGAGAGTAATAGCAATCAGCCCCAGCATTTT,CASRLAGTESNSNQPQHF
-,many,TRBJ2-5,13,TRBV7-6,TGTGCCAGCAGCTTAGGGCCGGAAGAGACCCAGTACTTC,CASSLGPEETQYF
-,many,TRBJ1-1,12,TRBV7-9,TGTGCCAGCAGCTTGGGCGGAGCGGAAGCTTTCTTT,CASSLGGAEAFF
-,-,TRBJ2-5,12,TRBV20-1,TGCAGTGCTAGAGGGGGCGGGGAGACCCAGTACTTC,CSARGGGETQYF
TRBD1,-,TRBJ1-2,13,TRBV5-4,TGTGCCAGCAGCCTCCAGGGGGCTGAAGGCTACACCTTC,CASSLQGAEGYTF
TRBD1,few,TRBJ2-1,15,TRBV20-1,TGCAGTGCTGAGACAGGGGCCAGCTCCTACAATGAGCAGTTCTTC,CSAETGASSYNEQFF
TRBD2,-,TRBJ2-1,14,TRBV15,TGTGCCACCAGCAGGCGACTAGCGGACAATGAGCAGTTCTTC,CATSRRLADNEQFF
TRBD2,many,TRBJ2-3,15,TRBV6-5,TGTGCCAGCAGAGGACTAGCGGGAGGGGAAGATACGCAGTATTTT,CASRGLAGGEDTQYF
-,-,TRBJ1-4,13,TRBV28,TGTGCCAGCAGTGGGGGCAGATTCGAAAAACTGTTTTTT,CASSGGRFEKLFF
-,-,TRBJ2-4,12,TRBV12-3/TRBV12-4,TGTGCCAGTGGGACAGCCAAAAACATTCAGTACTTC,CASGTAKNIQYF
-,-,TRBJ2-1,15,TRBV5-1,TGCGCCAGCAGCTTGAGTCAGGGATCCTACAATGAGCAGTTCTTC,CASSLSQGSYNEQFF
-,few,TRBJ2-1,13,TRBV19,TGTGCCAGTAGTCAACAGGTGTACAATGAGCAGTTCTTC,CASSQQVYNEQFF
-,few,TRBJ2-6,13,TRBV2,TGTGCCAGCACAGGGACTGGGGCCAACGTCCTGACTTTC,CASTGTGANVLTF
TRBD2,few,TRBJ2-3,17,TRBV2,TGTGCCAGCAGGAGTTTACCCGGGACTAGCGGAACAGATACGCAGTATTTT,CASRSLPGTSGTDTQYF
-,few,TRBJ2-3,12,TRBV11-2,TGTGCCAGCAGCGCGACCGGGCCGGTTGGGTATTTT,CASSATGPVGYF
-,-,TRBJ2-7,13,TRBV30,TGTGCCTGGAGTGTAATGGGGACCTACGAGCAGTACTTC,CAWSVMGTYEQYF